The T cell receptor beta chain under discussion was sequenced for a study of tumor-infiltrating lymphocytes in primary liver carcinoma. A single count supports this clonotype. One junction end does not reproduce the germline sequence, and a read error may be involved. TCR beta cDNA was prepared out of 450 to 500 ng total RNA by means of a constant-region primer. Construction of TCR beta libraries relied on three successive nested multiplex PCR rounds employing slightly modified ARM-PCR. Each of the first two PCR rounds ran 9 to 11 cycles with TRBV1-TRBV30 forward and C-beta reverse primers. TCRdb analysed the multiplex PCR reads with MiXCR anew, one entry per CDR3 protein. The table has roughly 50,000 distinct CDR3 sequences, about 70% seen once; the top ten hold under 30%. RNA and DNA were co-extracted from approximately 20-30 mg of unsorted bulk tissue. Germline V gene lookup returns CDR1 MGHRA and CDR2 YSYEKL. The CDR3 covers 15 residues.

The clonotype originates from a man aged 40-49 years with primary liver carcinoma and hepatitis B virus infection. This rearrangement joins TRBV4-1 to TRBJ2-3; TRBD2 matches at 7 bases. Sequencing was performed on liver tumor tissue from sampling region 2. Regarding subset: tumor region T2, inferior pole. CDR3 nucleotides: TGCGCCGGCGGCCAAGAGCCTAGCGGCACAGATACACAGTATTTT. It specifies CAGGQEPSGTDTQYF.